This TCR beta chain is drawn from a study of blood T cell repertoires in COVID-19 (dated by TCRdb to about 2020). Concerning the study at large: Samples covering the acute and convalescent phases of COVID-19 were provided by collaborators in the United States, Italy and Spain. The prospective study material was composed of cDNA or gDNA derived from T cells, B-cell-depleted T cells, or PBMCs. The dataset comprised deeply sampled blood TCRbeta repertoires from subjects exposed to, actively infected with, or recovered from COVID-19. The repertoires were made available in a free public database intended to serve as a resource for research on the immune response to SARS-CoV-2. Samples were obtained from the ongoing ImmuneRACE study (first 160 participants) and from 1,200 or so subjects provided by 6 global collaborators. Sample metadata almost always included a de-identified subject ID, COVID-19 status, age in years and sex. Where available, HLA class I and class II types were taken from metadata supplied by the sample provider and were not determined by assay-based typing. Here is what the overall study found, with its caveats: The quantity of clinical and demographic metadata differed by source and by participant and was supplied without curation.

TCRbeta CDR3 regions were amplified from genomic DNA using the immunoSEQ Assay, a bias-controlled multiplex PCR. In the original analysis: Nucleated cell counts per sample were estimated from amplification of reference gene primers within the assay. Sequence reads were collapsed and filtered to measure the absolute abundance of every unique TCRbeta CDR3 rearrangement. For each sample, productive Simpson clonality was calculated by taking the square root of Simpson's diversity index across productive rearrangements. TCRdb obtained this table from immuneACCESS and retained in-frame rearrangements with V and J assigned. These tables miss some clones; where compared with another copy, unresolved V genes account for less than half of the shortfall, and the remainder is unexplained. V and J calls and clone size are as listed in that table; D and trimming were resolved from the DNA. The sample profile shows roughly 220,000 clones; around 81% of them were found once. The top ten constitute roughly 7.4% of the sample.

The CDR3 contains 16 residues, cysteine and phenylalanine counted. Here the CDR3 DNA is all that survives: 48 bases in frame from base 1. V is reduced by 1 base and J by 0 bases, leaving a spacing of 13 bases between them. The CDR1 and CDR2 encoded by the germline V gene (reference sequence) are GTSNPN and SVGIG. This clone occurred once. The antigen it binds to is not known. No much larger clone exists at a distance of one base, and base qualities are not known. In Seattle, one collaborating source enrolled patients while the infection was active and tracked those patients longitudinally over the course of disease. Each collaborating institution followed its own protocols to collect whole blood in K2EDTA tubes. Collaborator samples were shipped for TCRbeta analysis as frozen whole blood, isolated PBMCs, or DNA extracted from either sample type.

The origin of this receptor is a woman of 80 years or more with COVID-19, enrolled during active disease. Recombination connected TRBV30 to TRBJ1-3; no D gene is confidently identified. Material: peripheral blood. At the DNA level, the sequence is TGTGCCTGGAGTGCGGGGTCCTATGGCTCTGGAAACACCATATATTTT. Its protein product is CAWSAGSYGSGNTIYF. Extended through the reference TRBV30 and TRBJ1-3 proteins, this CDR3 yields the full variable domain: SQTIHQWPATLVQPVGSPLSLECTVEGTSNPNLYWYRQAAGRGLQLLFYSVGIGQISSEVPQNLSASRPQDRQFILSSKKLLLSDSGFYLCAWSAGSYGSGNTIYFGEGSWLTVV.